This T cell receptor beta chain is from a study of blood T cell repertoires in COVID-19. Study-level information: PBMCs, B-cell-depleted T cells, or T cells provided the cDNA or gDNA that made up the material.

V dropped 0 bases and J dropped 0; count of bases not matched to a gene: 13. CDR1 MNHEY and CDR2 SMNVEV come from the germline V gene (reference sequence). This CDR3 is built from 20 residues. How the authors handled the data: Nucleated cell number was recorded as an estimate derived from reference gene primer amplification. Produced via immunoSEQ multiplex PCR; TCRdb's table is partial and in-frame only. That table furnishes V, J and clone size, whereas the DNA furnished D and trimming. The table has approximately 250,000 clones, over 70% seen once; the top ten hold roughly 8.6%. This chain uses TRBV27 with TRBJ2-5; TRBD1 agrees at 10 bases. The receptor was derived from a human donor in a cohort sampled during active COVID-19. Source material: peripheral blood. The CDR3: CASSLSGTGAGEGHQETQYF. CDR3 DNA sequence: TGTGCCAGCAGTTTATCCGGGACAGGGGCCGGGGAAGGGCACCAAGAGACCCAGTACTTC.